This record concerns one T cell receptor (beta chain) sequence. The antigen remains unidentified. The CDR3 length is 14 residues. Germline V lookup: CDR1 SGHTA, CDR2 FQGNSA. The ends were cut back, 0 bases at V and 7 bases at J, with 12 bases in the middle. This sample is part of a study of T-cell memory formation after mild COVID-19. Study-wide background: TCR clusters were mostly confined to one donor each.

Whole-study results and caveats: Clones that contracted from day 15 to 85 had balanced CD4/CD8; later expanders were CD4+ biased. Contracting clones localized mainly to CM and EM when CD4+ and mainly to EMRA when CD8+.

Using its own MiXCR run on the 5' RACE reads, TCRdb lists one record per CDR3 protein. The sample contains a few hundred thousand distinct CDR3 sequences, 16% of which appear only once. This clonotype was obtained from a man aged 18 to 35 who had mild COVID-19 (a few samples of this study predate the infection). Cell type and time point are not known. The chain links TRBV7-2 to TRBJ1-1, with D possibly TRBD1 on 5 matching bases. What was sequenced was PBMCs or a T cell subset sorted from them (not recorded which). The CDR3 nucleotides are TGTGCCAGCAGCTTAGCGTATGATAGGGGTGAAGCTTTCTTT. Its translation is CASSLAYDRGEAFF.